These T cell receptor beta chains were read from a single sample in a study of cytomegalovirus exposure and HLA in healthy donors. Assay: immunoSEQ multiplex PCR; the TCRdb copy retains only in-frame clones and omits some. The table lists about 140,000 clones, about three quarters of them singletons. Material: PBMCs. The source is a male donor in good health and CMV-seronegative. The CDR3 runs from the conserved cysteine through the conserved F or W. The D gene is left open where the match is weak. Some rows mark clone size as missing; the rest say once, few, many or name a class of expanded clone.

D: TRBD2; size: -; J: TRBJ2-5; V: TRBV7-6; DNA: TGTGCCAGCAGCACTAGCGGGGCGTACCAAGAGACCCAGTACTTC; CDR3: CASSTSGAYQETQYF
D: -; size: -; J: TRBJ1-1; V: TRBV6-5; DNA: TGTGCCAGCAGTACCCCGGGGAACACTGAAGCTTTCTTT; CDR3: CASSTPGNTEAFF
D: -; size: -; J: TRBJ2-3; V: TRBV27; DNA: TGTGCCAGCGGGCGGGGTTCTAGCACAGATACGCAGTATTTT; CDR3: CASGRGSSTDTQYF
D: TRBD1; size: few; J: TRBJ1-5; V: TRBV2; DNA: TGTGCCAGCAGTGAAGCCCGGGACAGGAGTTTGAACCAGCCCCAGCATTTT; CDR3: CASSEARDRSLNQPQHF
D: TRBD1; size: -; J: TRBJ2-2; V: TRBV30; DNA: TGTGCCTGGAACCGGGACAGTCACACCGGGGAGCTGTTTTTT; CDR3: CAWNRDSHTGELFF
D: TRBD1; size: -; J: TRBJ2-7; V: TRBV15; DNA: TGTGCCACCAGCAAAGTCCAGGGGGCGAACTACGAGCAGTACTTC; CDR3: CATSKVQGANYEQYF
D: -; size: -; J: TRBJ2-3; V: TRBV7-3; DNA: TGTGCCAGCAGCTTAGGGGGGGCCACAGATACGCAGTATTTT; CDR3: CASSLGGATDTQYF
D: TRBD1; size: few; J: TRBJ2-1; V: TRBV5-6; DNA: TGTGCCAGCAGCTGGGGGGACAGGGGGAACTACAATGAGCAGTTCTTC; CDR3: CASSWGDRGNYNEQFF
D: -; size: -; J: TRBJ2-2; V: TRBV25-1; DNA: TGTGCCAGCGGAGGGGTCGGGGAGCTGTTTTTT; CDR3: CASGGVGELFF
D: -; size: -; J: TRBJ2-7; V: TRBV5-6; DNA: TGTGCCAGCAGCTTGGGGGGGGTAGGGGGCTACGAGCAGTACTTC; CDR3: CASSLGGVGGYEQYF
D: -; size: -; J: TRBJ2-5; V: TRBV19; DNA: TGTGCCAGTAGCCTGTCAGGGATGGAGACCCAGTACTTC; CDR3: CASSLSGMETQYF
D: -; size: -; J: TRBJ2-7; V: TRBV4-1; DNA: TGCGCCAGCAGCCAAGTACTGCTTCCCTACGAGCAGTACTTC; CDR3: CASSQVLLPYEQYF
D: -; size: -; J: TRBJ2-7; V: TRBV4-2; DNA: TGTGCCAGCAGCCAAGCTGGGACTCAGACCTCCTACGAGCAGTACTTC; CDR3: CASSQAGTQTSYEQYF
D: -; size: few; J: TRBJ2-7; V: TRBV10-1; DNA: TGCGCCAGCAGTGAAGTACCTCGTCCAGGAAGGTACGAGCAGTACTTC; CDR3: CASSEVPRPGRYEQYF
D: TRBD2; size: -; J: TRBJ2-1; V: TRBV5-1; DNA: TGCGCCAGCAGCTTCACTAGCGGCAACAATGAGCAGTTCTTC; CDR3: CASSFTSGNNEQFF
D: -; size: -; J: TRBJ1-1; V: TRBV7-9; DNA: TGTGCCAGCAGCTTACGGGGTGAAGCTTTCTTT; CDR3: CASSLRGEAFF
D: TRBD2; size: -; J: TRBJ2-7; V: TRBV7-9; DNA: TGTGCCAGCAGCTTACCGCAGGCGGGAGGAGAGCAGTACTTC; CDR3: CASSLPQAGGEQYF
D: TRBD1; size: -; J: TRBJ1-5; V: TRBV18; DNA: TGTGCCAGCTCACCACGACAGGGGGAAGGTCAGCCCCAGCATTTT; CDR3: CASSPRQGEGQPQHF
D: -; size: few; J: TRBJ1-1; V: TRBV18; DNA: TGTGCCAGCTCACCGGACAAACTTTTGGGTGAAGCTTTCTTT; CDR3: CASSPDKLLGEAFF
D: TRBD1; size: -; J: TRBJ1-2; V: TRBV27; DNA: TGTGCCAGCAGTTTCCGGGGGGGACAGGGAAAGGGAGCTAACTATGGCTACACCTTC; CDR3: CASSFRGGQGKGANYGYTF
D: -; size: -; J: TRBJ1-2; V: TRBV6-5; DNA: TGTGCCAGCAGTTACTCTGCGGGGGACAACTATGGCTACACCTTC; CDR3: CASSYSAGDNYGYTF
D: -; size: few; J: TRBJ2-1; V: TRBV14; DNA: TGTGCCAGCAGCCTATCAGGCTTACAGTTCTTC; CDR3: CASSLSGLQFF
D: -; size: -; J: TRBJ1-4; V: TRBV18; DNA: TGTGCCAGCTCACTCAGGGGCGGTGAAAAACTGTTTTTT; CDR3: CASSLRGGEKLFF
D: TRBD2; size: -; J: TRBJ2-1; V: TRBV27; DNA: TGTGCCAGCAATCCTATAGCGGGATTAATAAGCTCTTACAATGAGCAGTTCTTC; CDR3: CASNPIAGLISSYNEQFF
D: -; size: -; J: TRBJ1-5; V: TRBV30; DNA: TGTGCCTGGAGTGTGAGTCAGGCGAAATATAGCAATCAGCCCCAGCATTTT; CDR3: CAWSVSQAKYSNQPQHF
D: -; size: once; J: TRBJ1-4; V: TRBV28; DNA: TGTGCCAGCAAGACAACCACTAATGAAAAACTGTTTTTT; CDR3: CASKTTTNEKLFF
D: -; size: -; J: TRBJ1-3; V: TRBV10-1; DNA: TGCGCCACCAGTCGGAAGACAGATGCTGGAAACACCATATATTTT; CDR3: CATSRKTDAGNTIYF
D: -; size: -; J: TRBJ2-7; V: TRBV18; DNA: TGTGCCAGCTCACCACCATCAGGTTCCTACGAGCAGTACTTC; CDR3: CASSPPSGSYEQYF
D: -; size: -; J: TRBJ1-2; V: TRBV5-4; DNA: TGTGCCAGCAGCTCCGGCCCCCAGGGTGGCTTTGGCTACACCTTC; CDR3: CASSSGPQGGFGYTF
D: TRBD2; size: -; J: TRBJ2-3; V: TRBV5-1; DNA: TGCGCCAGCAACTCCCAGCGGGAGGTTCGCACAGATACGCAGTATTTT; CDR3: CASNSQREVRTDTQYF
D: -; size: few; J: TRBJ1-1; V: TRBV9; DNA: TGTGCCAGCAGCCCCCAGGGGATGAACACTGAAGCTTTCTTT; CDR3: CASSPQGMNTEAFF
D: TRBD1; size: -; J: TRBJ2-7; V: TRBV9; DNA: TGTGCCAGCAGCAAGGGACAGGGGGCTTCCCCCGACGACGAGCAGTACTTC; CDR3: CASSKGQGASPDDEQYF
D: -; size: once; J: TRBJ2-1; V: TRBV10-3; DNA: TGTGCCATCAGTGACATGGGGTCCAGGGATGAGCAGTTCTTC; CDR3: CAISDMGSRDEQFF
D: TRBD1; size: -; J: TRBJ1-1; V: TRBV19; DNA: TGTGCCAGTAGTCCCATCAGGGGGCAGTATGACACTGAAGCTTTCTTT; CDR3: CASSPIRGQYDTEAFF
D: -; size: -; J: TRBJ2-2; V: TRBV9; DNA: TGTGCCAGCAGCGTAAGAGTACCCACCGGGGAGCTGTTTTTT; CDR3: CASSVRVPTGELFF
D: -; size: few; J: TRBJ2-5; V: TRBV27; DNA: TGTGCCAGCAGAGAAGCAGGGGTTCGGGAGACCCAGTACTTC; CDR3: CASREAGVRETQYF
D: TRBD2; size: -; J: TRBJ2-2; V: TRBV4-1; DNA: TGCGCCAGCAGCCAAAGGACTAGCGGGGGTTCGAACACCGGGGAGCTGTTTTTT; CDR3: CASSQRTSGGSNTGELFF
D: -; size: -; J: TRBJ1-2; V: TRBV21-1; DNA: TGTGCCAGCAGCAAAGTCGGACTCTATGGCTACACCTTC; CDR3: CASSKVGLYGYTF
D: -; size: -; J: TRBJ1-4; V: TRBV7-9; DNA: TGTGCCAGCAGCGCCGATCTGGGGGGTGAAAAACTGTTTTTT; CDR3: CASSADLGGEKLFF
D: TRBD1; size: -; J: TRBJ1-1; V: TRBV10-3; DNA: TGTGCCATCAGTGAGTCAGGTTACAGGGGGCGGGCGGCTTTCTTT; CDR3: CAISESGYRGRAAFF
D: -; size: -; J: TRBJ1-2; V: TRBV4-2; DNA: TGTGCCAGCAGCCAAGATCCCGTCGGGACAAGGAAGGGCTACACCTTC; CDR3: CASSQDPVGTRKGYTF
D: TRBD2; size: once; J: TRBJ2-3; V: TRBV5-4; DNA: TGTGCCAGCAGCTTTCGGACTAGCGGATCCACAGATACGCAGTATTTT; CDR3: CASSFRTSGSTDTQYF
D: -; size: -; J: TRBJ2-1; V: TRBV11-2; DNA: TGTGCCAGCAGCTTAGAGTGGGGTCGGCGGGTCTACAATGAGCAGTTCTTC; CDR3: CASSLEWGRRVYNEQFF
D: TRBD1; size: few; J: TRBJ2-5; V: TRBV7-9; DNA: TGTGCCAGCAGCTTACCCTCGGACAGGCGGCAGACCCAGTACTTC; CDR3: CASSLPSDRRQTQYF
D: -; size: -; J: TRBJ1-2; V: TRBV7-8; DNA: TGTGCCAGCAGCTTATGGGGGGAAGGGGGCTACACCTTC; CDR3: CASSLWGEGGYTF